These T cell receptor beta chains were read from a single sample in a study of resident and recirculating memory T cells in vitiligo. Repertoires were generated with immunoSEQ multiplex PCR, while TCRdb's copy carries only in-frame clones and drops some. Of 75,000 to 85,000 clones listed, 90% to 95% are singletons. The sequenced material came from blood. These receptors were obtained from a male donor with vitiligo. Both conserved end residues are part of each CDR3. The order of the fields is V gene, clone size, J gene, D gene, CDR3 DNA, CDR3 protein. D genes are given only for firm matches. Clone size, where shown, is once, few, many, or a class for clones that have expanded.

TRBV6-5	once	TRBJ1-2	.	TGTGCCAGCAGTTACTCATTAGACAGTAACTATGGCTACACCTTC	CASSYSLDSNYGYTF
TRBV18	.	TRBJ2-7	TRBD2	TGTGCCAGCTCACCTTCGACTAGCGCCACCTACGAGCAGTACTTC	CASSPSTSATYEQYF
TRBV28	.	TRBJ2-7	TRBD2	TGTGCCAGCATGAGGACTAGCTCCTACGAGCAGTACTTC	CASMRTSSYEQYF
TRBV5-1	.	TRBJ2-7	.	TGCGCCAGCAGCCGTGCCGGGACAAACTCCTACGAGCAGTACTTC	CASSRAGTNSYEQYF
TRBV5-6	.	TRBJ1-2	TRBD1	TGTGCCAGCAGCTTGGAGAGGGACAGGGGATATGGCTACACCTTC	CASSLERDRGYGYTF
TRBV23-1	medium-sized	TRBJ1-2	TRBD1	TGCGCCAGCAGACACCTTACAGGGGGAAGATATGGCTACACCTTC	CASRHLTGGRYGYTF
TRBV2	.	TRBJ2-2	.	TGTGCCAGCACATTGAGCGGGGAGCTGTTTTTT	CASTLSGELFF
TRBV5-1	.	TRBJ1-2	.	TGCGCCAGCAGCCCGAGGTTGGCTATGGCTAACTATGGCTACACCTTC	CASSPRLAMANYGYTF
TRBV7-6	once	TRBJ2-1	.	TGTGCCAGCAGTCGCGGACAGCCCCCGGGGAATGAGCAGTTCTTC	CASSRGQPPGNEQFF
TRBV4-3	.	TRBJ2-2	.	TGCGCCAGCAGCCATATATACGGGGAGCTGTTTTTT	CASSHIYGELFF
TRBV2	.	TRBJ2-3	TRBD2	TGTGCCAGCAGTGGACTAGCGGGTAGGAATACGCAGTATTTT	CASSGLAGRNTQYF
TRBV14	.	TRBJ2-1	TRBD1	TGTGCCAGCAGCTCTCGGACAGGGGCATGGGTAGGCAATGAGCAGTTCTTC	CASSSRTGAWVGNEQFF
TRBV6-5	.	TRBJ2-7	TRBD2	TGTGCCAGCAGTTACGGGTCTAGCGGGGTGGGGGAGCAGTACTTC	CASSYGSSGVGEQYF
TRBV7-2	.	TRBJ2-5	.	TGTGCCAGCAGCCCTAGGTCGGGGTGGTGGGAAGAGACCCAGTACTTC	CASSPRSGWWEETQYF
TRBV7-8	.	TRBJ2-2	TRBD2	TGTGCCAGCAGCGGCGATCCGGGACTAGCGTCGGTGACCGGGGAGCTGTTTTTT	CASSGDPGLASVTGELFF
TRBV6-4	.	TRBJ2-7	TRBD2	TGTGCCAGTCGCGGGGGGGGACTAGCGGGAAACTTCTCCTACGAGCAGTACTTC	CASRGGGLAGNFSYEQYF
TRBV9	.	TRBJ2-1	.	TGTGCCAGCAGCGTAGGAGGGGGTTCCTACAATGAGCAGTTCTTC	CASSVGGGSYNEQFF
TRBV11-2	.	TRBJ2-1	TRBD2	TGTGCCAGCAGCCGAATAGCGGGATTCGGCCCTAATGAGCAGTTCTTC	CASSRIAGFGPNEQFF
TRBV28	.	TRBJ2-5	TRBD2	TGTGCCAGCAGTTTTGGACTAGCGGGACGGGGAAGCACCCAGTACTTC	CASSFGLAGRGSTQYF
TRBV6-5	.	TRBJ2-5	.	TGTGCCAGCAGTTACTCGACTTCCCTCCTGTACTTC	CASSYSTSLLYF
TRBV19	.	TRBJ1-5	.	TGTGCCAGTAGTCCCACGCGCGGGGGGATCAGCCCCCAGCATTTT	CASSPTRGGISPQHF
TRBV9	.	TRBJ1-5	.	TGTGCCAGCAGCGCCAGCGTGGGTTCGTTTCAGCCCCAGCATTTT	CASSASVGSFQPQHF
TRBV27	.	TRBJ1-2	TRBD1	TGTGCCAGCAGTTTATCGACAGGGACCTATGGCTACACCTTC	CASSLSTGTYGYTF
TRBV19	.	TRBJ2-7	.	TGTGCCAGTAGTATTTACAACAGGCCCACCTACGAGCAGTACTTC	CASSIYNRPTYEQYF
TRBV28	.	TRBJ2-5	.	TGTGCCAGCAGGAGAAGGGGGCAAGAGACCCAGTACTTC	CASRRRGQETQYF
TRBV28	.	TRBJ2-1	TRBD2	TGTGCCAGCACCCCGGGTACTAGCGGGAGGGCCGGGATCTTC	CASTPGTSGRAGIF
TRBV30	.	TRBJ1-5	.	TGTGCCTGGAGTGGGCGCAGGGGTCAAGATCAGCCCCAGCATTTT	CAWSGRRGQDQPQHF
TRBV4-3	.	TRBJ1-4	.	TGCGCCAGCAGCCAAGATTTAGGGACTGAATGGGAAAAACTGTTTTTT	CASSQDLGTEWEKLFF